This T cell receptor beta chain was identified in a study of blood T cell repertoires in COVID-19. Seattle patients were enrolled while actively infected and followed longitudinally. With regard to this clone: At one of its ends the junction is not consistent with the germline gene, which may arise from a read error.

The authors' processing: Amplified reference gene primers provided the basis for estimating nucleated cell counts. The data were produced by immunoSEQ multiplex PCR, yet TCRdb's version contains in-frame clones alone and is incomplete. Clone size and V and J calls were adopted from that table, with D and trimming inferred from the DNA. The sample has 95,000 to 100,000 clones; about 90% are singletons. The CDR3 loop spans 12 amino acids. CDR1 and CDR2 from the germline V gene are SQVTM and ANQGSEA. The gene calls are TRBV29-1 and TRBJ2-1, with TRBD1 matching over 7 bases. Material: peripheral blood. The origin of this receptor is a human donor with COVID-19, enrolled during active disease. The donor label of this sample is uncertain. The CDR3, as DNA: TGTGCCGGGACAGTCTCCTACAATGAGCAGTTCTTC. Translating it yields CAGTVSYNEQFF.